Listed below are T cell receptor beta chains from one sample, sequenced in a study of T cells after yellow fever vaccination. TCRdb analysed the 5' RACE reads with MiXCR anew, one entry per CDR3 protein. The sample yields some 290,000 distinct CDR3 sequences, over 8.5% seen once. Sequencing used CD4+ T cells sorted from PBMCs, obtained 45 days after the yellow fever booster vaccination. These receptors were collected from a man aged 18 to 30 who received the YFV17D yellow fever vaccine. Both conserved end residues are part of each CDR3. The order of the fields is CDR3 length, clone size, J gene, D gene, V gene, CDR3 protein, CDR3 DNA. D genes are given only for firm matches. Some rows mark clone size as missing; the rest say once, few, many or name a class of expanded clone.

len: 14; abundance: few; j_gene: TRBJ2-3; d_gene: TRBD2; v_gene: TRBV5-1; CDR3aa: CASSGGVGTDTQYF; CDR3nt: TGCGCCAGCAGCGGGGGGGTCGGCACAGATACGCAGTATTTT
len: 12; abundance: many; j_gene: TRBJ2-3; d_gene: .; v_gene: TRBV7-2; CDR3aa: CASSFEGDTQYF; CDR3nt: TGTGCCAGCAGCTTCGAAGGCGATACGCAGTATTTT
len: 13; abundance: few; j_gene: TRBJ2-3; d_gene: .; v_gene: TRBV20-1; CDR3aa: CSARGSGADTQYF; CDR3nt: TGCAGTGCTAGAGGATCGGGGGCAGATACGCAGTATTTT
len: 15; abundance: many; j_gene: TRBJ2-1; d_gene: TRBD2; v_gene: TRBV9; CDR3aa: CASSRLAGGYNEQFF; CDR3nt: TGTGCCAGCAGCCGTCTAGCGGGGGGTTACAATGAGCAGTTCTTC
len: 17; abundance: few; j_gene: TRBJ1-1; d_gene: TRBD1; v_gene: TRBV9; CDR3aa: CASSVGGGQGANTEAFF; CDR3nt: TGTGCCAGCAGCGTAGGGGGAGGACAGGGGGCGAACACTGAAGCTTTCTTT
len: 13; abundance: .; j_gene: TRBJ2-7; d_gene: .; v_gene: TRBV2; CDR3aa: CASSYRDPYEQYF; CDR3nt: TGTGCCAGCAGTTACAGGGATCCCTACGAGCAGTACTTC
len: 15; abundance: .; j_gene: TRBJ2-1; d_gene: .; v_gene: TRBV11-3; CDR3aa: CASSSAGLNYNEQFF; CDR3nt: TGTGCCAGCAGCTCCGCGGGACTCAACTACAATGAGCAGTTCTTC
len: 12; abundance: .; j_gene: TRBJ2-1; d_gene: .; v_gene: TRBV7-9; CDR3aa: CASSFQANEQFF; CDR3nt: TGTGCCAGCAGCTTTCAGGCGAATGAGCAGTTCTTC
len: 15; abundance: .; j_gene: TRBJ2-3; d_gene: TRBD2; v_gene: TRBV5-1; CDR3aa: CASSFDLAGVDTQYF; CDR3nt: TGCGCCAGCAGCTTTGATCTAGCGGGAGTAGATACGCAGTATTTT
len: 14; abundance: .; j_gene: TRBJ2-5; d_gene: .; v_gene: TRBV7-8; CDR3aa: CASSSVVGGETQYF; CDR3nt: TGTGCCAGCAGCTCCGTGGTGGGTGGAGAGACCCAGTACTTC
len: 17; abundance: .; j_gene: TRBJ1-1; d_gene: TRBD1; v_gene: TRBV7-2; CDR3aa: CASSSRQGASQNTEAFF; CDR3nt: TGTGCCAGCAGCTCCCGACAGGGCGCGTCCCAGAACACTGAAGCTTTCTTT
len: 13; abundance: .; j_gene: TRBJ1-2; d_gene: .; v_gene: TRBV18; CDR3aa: CASSPTANYGYTF; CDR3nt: TGTGCCAGCTCACCAACCGCTAACTATGGCTACACCTTC
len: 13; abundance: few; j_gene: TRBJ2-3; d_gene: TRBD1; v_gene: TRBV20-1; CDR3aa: CSAGTGRADTQYF; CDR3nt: TGCAGTGCGGGGACAGGGAGAGCGGATACGCAGTATTTT
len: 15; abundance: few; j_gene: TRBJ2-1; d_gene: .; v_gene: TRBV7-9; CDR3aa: CASSLASSFYNEQFF; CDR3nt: TGTGCCAGCAGCTTAGCTTCTAGCTTCTACAATGAGCAGTTCTTC
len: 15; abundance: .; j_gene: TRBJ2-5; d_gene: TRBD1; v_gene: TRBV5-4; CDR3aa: CASSLGQGLGETQYF; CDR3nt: TGTGCCAGCAGCTTAGGACAGGGGTTAGGAGAGACCCAGTACTTC
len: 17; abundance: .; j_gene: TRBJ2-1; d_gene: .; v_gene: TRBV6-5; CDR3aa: CASSSRPLGGLYNEQFF; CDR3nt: TGTGCCAGCAGCAGCCGCCCCCTTGGGGGTCTTTACAATGAGCAGTTCTTC
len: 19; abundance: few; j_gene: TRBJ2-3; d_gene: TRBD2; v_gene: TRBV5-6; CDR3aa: CASSSGRTSGARSTDTQYF; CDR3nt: TGTGCCAGCAGCTCCGGGCGGACTAGCGGGGCCAGGAGCACAGATACGCAGTATTTT
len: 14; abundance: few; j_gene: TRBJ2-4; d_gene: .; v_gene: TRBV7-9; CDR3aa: CASSLLGAKNIQYF; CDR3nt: TGTGCCAGCAGCTTATTGGGGGCTAAAAACATTCAGTACTTC
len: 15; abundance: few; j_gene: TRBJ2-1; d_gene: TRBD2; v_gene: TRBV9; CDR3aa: CASSVGGGASNEQFF; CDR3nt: TGTGCCAGCAGCGTAGGCGGGGGGGCCTCAAATGAGCAGTTCTTC
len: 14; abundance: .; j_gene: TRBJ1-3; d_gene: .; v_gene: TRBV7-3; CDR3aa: CASSSDVSGNTIYF; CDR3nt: TGTGCCAGCAGCTCAGACGTCTCTGGAAACACCATATATTTT
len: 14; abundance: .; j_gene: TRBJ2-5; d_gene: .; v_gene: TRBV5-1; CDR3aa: CASSPLTDQETQYF; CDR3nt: TGCGCCAGCAGCCCCCTGACAGATCAAGAGACCCAGTACTTC
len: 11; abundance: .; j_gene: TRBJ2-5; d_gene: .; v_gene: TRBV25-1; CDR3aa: CAGGLGETQYF; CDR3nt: TGTGCCGGAGGCCTGGGAGAGACCCAGTACTTC
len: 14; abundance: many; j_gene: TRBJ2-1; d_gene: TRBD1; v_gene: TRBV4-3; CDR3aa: CASSQGLGTAEQFF; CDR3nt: TGCGCCAGCAGCCAAGGACTCGGGACAGCTGAGCAGTTCTTC
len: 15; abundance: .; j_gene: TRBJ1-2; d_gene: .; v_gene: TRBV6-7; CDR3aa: CASSLGRRSPYGYTF; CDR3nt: TGTGCCAGCAGTCTGGGCAGGCGATCCCCCTATGGCTACACCTTC